Listed here is a single T cell receptor (beta chain). MiXCR, applied by TCRdb to the 5' RACE reads, yields one record per CDR3 protein. The sample contains some 300,000 distinct CDR3 sequences, around 9.3% of which appear only once. This sample was included in a study of T cells after yellow fever vaccination. Turning to the study itself: Preparation of the low-cell-number fractions used SMART-Seq v4 Ultra Low Input.

This CDR3 has 16 amino acids. The V and J ends lost 7 bases and 4 bases respectively, with 22 bases between them. The germline CDR1 and CDR2 sequences are MDHEN and SYDVKM. The V gene is TRBV28, the J gene TRBJ1-1; D is perhaps TRBD1 (6 bases). This TCR was recovered from a young man who received the YFV17D yellow fever vaccine. The starting material was CD4+ T cells sorted from PBMCs, obtained 5 days after the yellow fever booster vaccination. CDR3 loop: CASNADAWGRGTEAFF. CDR3 bases: TGTGCCAGCAATGCTGACGCTTGGGGGCGCGGCACTGAAGCTTTCTTT.